The 24 T cell receptor beta chains reported below all come from one sample, sequenced in a study of T cell responses to AZD1222 COVID-19 vaccine. TCRdb's copy holds only in-frame clones and misses some; the assay was immunoSEQ multiplex PCR. The top ten hold about 5.7% of the sample, which has 79,000 or so clones, approximately 89% seen once. This sample comprised peripheral blood, obtained 28 days after the second AZD1222 dose. These receptors all come from an adult who received the AZD1222 COVID-19 vaccine.

V gene TRBV28 combines with J gene TRBJ2-3; D is perhaps TRBD2 (5 bases). Germline assignment: CDR1 MDHEN and CDR2 SYDVKM. The CDR3 is 14 residues long. The V end lost 2 bases, the J end lost 4 bases, and 10 bases lay between the germline ends. Written as DNA, the CDR3 is TGTGCCAGCAGTTTACGGGATGAAGCAGATACGCAGTATTTT. The encoded protein is CASSLRDEADTQYF.

The rearrangement links TRBV6-1 to TRBJ2-3; TRBD2 aligns across 10 bases. The CDR3 consists of 15 residues. Germline CDR1 and CDR2: MNHNS and SASEGT. Trimming removed 2 bases from V and 4 bases from J; junction bases left unmatched: 3. DNA for the CDR3: TGTGCCAGCAGTGAAAAAAGCGGGGGGGCAGATACGCAGTATTTT. Protein: CASSEKSGGADTQYF.

V is TRBV4-1 and J is TRBJ2-2, with D perhaps TRBD1 or TRBD2 (5 bases each). V was pared by 5 bases and J by 14 bases, with 18 bases between. Germline loops: CDR1 MGHRA, CDR2 YSYEKL. CDR3 length: 13 amino acids. The CDR3 nucleotides read TGCGCCAGCAGCTTCAGGGCCGGAGCGGAACTGTTTTTT. Translation gives CASSFRAGAELFF.

This chain joins TRBV10-3 and TRBJ1-5; the D gene is possibly TRBD1 (5 bases). Germline lookup yields CDR1 ENHRY and CDR2 SYGVKD. Trimming removed 6 bases at V and 4 bases at J, with 13 bases between. This CDR3 region has 14 residues. The CDR3 sequence is CAIREDILNQPQHF. For the CDR3, the DNA is TGTGCCATCAGGGAGGACATATTAAATCAGCCCCAGCATTTT.

CDR3 residues: CASSKVGLNTIYF. The CDR3 coding sequence is TGTGCCAGCAGCAAGGTAGGTTTAAACACCATATATTTT. This chain connects TRBV21-1 to TRBJ1-3. TRBV21-1 is given as a pseudogene. The CDR3 is 13 amino acids.

The J gene is TRBJ2-5, the V gene TRBV28; D is possibly TRBD1 or TRBD2 (5 bases each). V was shortened by 2 bases and J by 5 bases, with 9 bases between the two germline ends. The CDR3 sequence is 13 residues long. Germline CDR1 reads MDHEN; CDR2 reads SYDVKM. This CDR3 reads CASSLQGRETQYF. CDR3 bases: TGTGCCAGCAGTTTACAGGGACGGGAGACCCAGTACTTC.

J is TRBJ2-5 and V is TRBV5-1, with TRBD1 matching 12 bases. The CDR3 has 14 residues. V lost 4 bases and J lost 4; bases outside the gene matches: 2. CDR1 and CDR2 from the germline V gene are SGHRS and YFSETQ. CDR3: CASSAGQGAETQYF. The DNA for the CDR3 is TGCGCCAGCAGCGCGGGACAGGGGGCAGAGACCCAGTACTTC.

The chain has TRBV13 and TRBJ2-5, with 7 bases matching TRBD2. Germline V gene sequence: CDR1 PRHDT, CDR2 FYEKMQ (reference sequence). With V trimmed by 5 bases and J by 5 bases, 8 bases remained unmatched. The CDR3 is 14 residues long. The CDR3 spells CASSTTSSGETQYF. In nucleotides, the CDR3 is TGTGCCAGCAGCACGACTAGCTCTGGTGAGACCCAGTACTTC.

The gene calls are TRBV3-1 (or the pseudogene TRBV3-2) and TRBJ2-2; the D gene is possibly TRBD2 (6 bases). This CDR3 spans 15 amino acids. V dropped 1 base and J dropped 1 base, with 7 bases sitting between them. Germline CDR1 LGHDT, CDR2 YNNKEL (reference sequence). CDR3 DNA sequence: TGTGCCAGCAGCCAAGCCGGGGGGAACACCGGGGAGCTGTTTTTT. Amino acid sequence: CASSQAGGNTGELFF.

The table lists this clone with a count of one. V usage is TRBV12-3 or TRBV12-4 and J usage is TRBJ2-7; 8 nucleotides agree with TRBD1. There are 13 residues in the CDR3. Trimming removed 6 bases from V and 7 bases from J; junction bases left unmatched: 8. In DNA form, the CDR3 reads TGTGCCAGCAGCACACAGGGGGATTGGGAGCAGTACTTC. Protein: CASSTQGDWEQYF.

The sample holds one count of this clone. The CDR3 carries no conserved terminal phenylalanine or tryptophan, so it likely arises from a read error. The DNA is left out, because the CDR3 cannot be placed on it with certainty; the CDR3 is given as TCRdb lists it. The chain employs TRBV2 and TRBJ2-7; the table's D call, TRBD2, was not checked against the DNA. The CDR3 contains 14 residues when both ends are counted. Germline V gene sequence: CDR1 SNHLY, CDR2 FYNNEI. The CDR3 here is CASSEIDLRGLTHI.

This rearrangement joins TRBV10-1 to TRBJ2-3, with TRBD1 matching 10 bases. The V segment lost 3 bases and the J segment 3 bases; nucleotides outside the gene matches: 3. Germline V gives CDR1 WNHNN, CDR2 SYGVQD (reference sequence). CDR3 length: 15 residues. The CDR3 bases are TGCGCCAGCAGTGATCCGGGACAGGGGACAGATACGCAGTATTTT. Protein: CASSDPGQGTDTQYF.

This chain links TRBV27 with TRBJ2-3; TRBD1 agrees at 8 bases. Trimming took 0 bases from V and 2 from J; bases not matched to a gene: 10. Germline V gene sequence: CDR1 MNHEY, CDR2 SMNVEV (reference sequence). The CDR3 has 18 amino acids. The CDR3 reads CASSLSAPTGGFTDTQYF. The CDR3 DNA reads as TGTGCCAGCAGTTTATCGGCGCCAACAGGGGGATTCACAGATACGCAGTATTTT.

This chain uses TRBV6-5 with TRBJ2-1; tentatively, D is TRBD1 or TRBD2 (5 bases each). The germline V and J ends were trimmed by 2 bases and 9 bases, with 11 bases remaining between them. In germline, CDR1 is MNHEY, CDR2 SVGAGI. CDR3 length: 13 residues. CDR3: CASSYLGTSEQFF. CDR3 coding DNA: TGTGCCAGCAGTTACCTGGGGACGAGTGAGCAGTTCTTC.

This clone was counted between two and nine times. The rearrangement links TRBV5-4 to TRBJ2-3, with D perhaps assigned TRBD1 or TRBD2 (6 bases each). CDR3 length equals 13 residues. CDR1 and CDR2 (germline): SGHNT, YYREEE (reference sequence). V lost 4 bases and J 4 bases, leaving 10 bases between the germline ends. CDR3 DNA: TGTGCCAGCAGCGGAGGGGGTTCAGATACGCAGTATTTT. Its translation is CASSGGGSDTQYF.

This chain uses TRBV2 with TRBJ1-2, with a possible D match to TRBD1 (6 bases). The CDR3 totals 16 residues. Trimming took off 5 bases at V and 6 bases at J, with 22 bases between the two ends. CDR1 and CDR2 (germline): SNHLY, FYNNEI. CDR3: CASSSGEAYRENGYTF. Written as DNA, the CDR3 is TGTGCCAGCAGTTCCGGAGAGGCGTACAGGGAGAATGGCTACACCTTC.

This chain joins TRBV7-9 and TRBJ2-7, with TRBD1 matching over 7 bases. This CDR3 comprises 13 residues. V shed 5 bases, J shed 7 bases, and the junction held 8 bases outside the gene matches. Germline V gene data show CDR1 as SEHNR and CDR2 as FQNEAQ (reference sequence). CDR3 sequence: CASSPGQAEEQYV. The CDR3 DNA is TGTGCCAGCAGCCCCGGACAGGCGGAGGAGCAGTACGTC.

The chain links TRBV5-6 to TRBJ2-7, with D perhaps matching TRBD1 (5 bases). The V gene's germline CDR1 is SGHDT and CDR2 YYEEEE. The CDR3 sequence is 14 residues long. Trimming pared 0 bases from V and 2 bases from J, leaving 9 bases between. The CDR3 DNA sequence: TGTGCCAGCAGCTTGGTCGGACACACCTACGAGCAGTACTTC. The encoded protein is CASSLVGHTYEQYF. Full variable domain (remainder filled in from reference TRBV5-6 and TRBJ2-7): DAGVTQSPTHLIKTRGQQVTLRCSPKSGHDTVSWYQQALGQGPQFIFQYYEEEERQRGNFPDRFSGHQFPNYSSELNVNALLLGDSALYLCASSLVGHTYEQYFGPGTRLTVT.

CDR3 residues: CASILTGGREAFF. The CDR3, as DNA: TGTGCCAGCATTCTAACAGGGGGCAGGGAAGCTTTCTTT. This chain uses TRBV2 with TRBJ1-1; 9 bases map to TRBD1. Germline CDR1 reads SNHLY; CDR2 reads FYNNEI. The trim removed 7 bases at V and 8 bases at J, leaving 8 bases unmatched. The CDR3 is 13 residues long.

Notes on this clone: Other DNA variants within this sample encode the same CDR3. V and J are TRBV7-2 and TRBJ2-5; 9 bases are shared with TRBD2. The V gene's germline CDR1 is SGHTA and CDR2 FQGNSA. CDR3 length equals 15 residues. With 1 base clipped from V and 2 bases from J, the junction kept 2 bases outside the gene matches. The CDR3, as DNA: TGTGCCAGCAGCTTAGGAGCGGGGGGACAAGAGACCCAGTACTTC. Residues: CASSLGAGGQETQYF.

This clone was seen just once. This chain joins TRBV19 and TRBJ2-7, with a tentative D call TRBD2 (6 bases). This CDR3 spans 12 amino acids. Trimming cost V 6 bases and J 4 bases, with 10 bases left between them. The V gene's germline CDR1 is LNHDA and CDR2 SQIVND (reference sequence). The CDR3 sequence: CASSGGTYEQYF. The CDR3, as DNA: TGTGCCAGTAGCGGGGGAACATACGAGCAGTACTTC.

V usage is TRBV6-5 and J usage is TRBJ1-2; the D is unclear. This CDR3 is built from 15 residues. V was pared by 0 bases and J by 6 bases, with 14 bases between. CDR1 MNHEY and CDR2 SVGAGI come from the germline V gene. The CDR3 region has the DNA TGTGCCAGCAGTTACTCGAAGACTTACAGAGATGGCTACACCTTC. Translating it yields CASSYSKTYRDGYTF.

The rearrangement uses TRBV29-1 and TRBJ2-1; D possibly corresponds to TRBD1 (5 bases). Deletions cut 8 bases from V and 3 bases from J, with 17 bases between. The CDR3 has 14 residues. Germline-derived CDR1 and CDR2 are SQVTM and ANQGSEA. The CDR3 region has the DNA TGCAGCACCACTGACAGCGAGAACTACAATGAGCAGTTCTTC. Its translation: CSTTDSENYNEQFF.

This chain uses TRBV18 with TRBJ2-7; D is tentatively TRBD1 or TRBD2 (7 bases each). The CDR3 is 14 amino acids. Per germline, CDR1 KGHSH and CDR2 LQKENI. Trimming cost V 3 bases and J 1 base, with 10 bases left between them. CDR3 amino acids: CASSPRGGSYEQYV. The CDR3 bases are TGTGCCAGCTCACCCAGGGGGGGATCCTACGAGCAGTACGTC.